Listed below are T cell receptor beta chains from one sample, sequenced in a study of cytomegalovirus exposure and HLA in healthy donors. Assay used: immunoSEQ multiplex PCR; TCRdb lists only in-frame clones, some missing. Of 110,000 or so clones listed, 74% are singletons. The sequencing sample was made of PBMCs. The receptors derive from a woman between 45 and 65 years old in good health and CMV-seropositive. Each CDR3 is given with its conserved first and last residue. D genes are given only for firm matches. For some rows the clone size is stated as once, few or many, or as a class when expanded; others skip it.

d_gene: TRBD1; abundance: -; j_gene: TRBJ2-2; v_gene: TRBV5-6; CDR3nt: TGTGCCAGCAGGCAGAACTTAGGGACAGGGAACACCGGGGAGCTGTTTTTT; CDR3aa: CASRQNLGTGNTGELFF
d_gene: TRBD1; abundance: few; j_gene: TRBJ1-5; v_gene: TRBV18; CDR3nt: TGTGCCAGCTCACCGTCGACAGGGGGATTAAATCAGCCCCAGCATTTT; CDR3aa: CASSPSTGGLNQPQHF
d_gene: -; abundance: -; j_gene: TRBJ2-1; v_gene: TRBV6-1; CDR3nt: TGTGCCAGCAGTGAAGCTAGCGCCTACAATGAGCAGTTCTTC; CDR3aa: CASSEASAYNEQFF
d_gene: -; abundance: -; j_gene: TRBJ1-1; v_gene: TRBV5-1; CDR3nt: TGCGCCAGCAGCTTGTTTCCAGGGGAAAACACTGAAGCTTTCTTT; CDR3aa: CASSLFPGENTEAFF
d_gene: TRBD1; abundance: -; j_gene: TRBJ1-2; v_gene: TRBV6-1; CDR3nt: TGTGCCAGCAGTGATAGGACAGGGAAAATTTCTAACTATGGCTACACCTTC; CDR3aa: CASSDRTGKISNYGYTF
d_gene: -; abundance: -; j_gene: TRBJ1-2; v_gene: TRBV13; CDR3nt: TGTGCCAGCAGCCAGGACAGAAACTATGGCTACACCTTC; CDR3aa: CASSQDRNYGYTF
d_gene: -; abundance: -; j_gene: TRBJ2-7; v_gene: TRBV10-1; CDR3nt: TGCGCCAGCAGTGGGTACGACAGGCCACGGGGCGAGCAGTACTTC; CDR3aa: CASSGYDRPRGEQYF
d_gene: -; abundance: -; j_gene: TRBJ2-7; v_gene: TRBV28; CDR3nt: TGTGCCAGCAGTTCCTTGTCGAGCGGAATACCCTACGAGCAGTACTTC; CDR3aa: CASSSLSSGIPYEQYF
d_gene: -; abundance: -; j_gene: TRBJ2-1; v_gene: TRBV4-3; CDR3nt: TGCGCCAGCAGCCAAGAAGTTCCCCATCGAGGCAATGAGCAGTTCTTC; CDR3aa: CASSQEVPHRGNEQFF
d_gene: -; abundance: -; j_gene: TRBJ2-3; v_gene: TRBV19; CDR3nt: TGTGCCAGTAGTATAACGGCGGGGAGGGATACGCAGTATTTT; CDR3aa: CASSITAGRDTQYF
d_gene: TRBD1; abundance: -; j_gene: TRBJ1-4; v_gene: TRBV9; CDR3nt: TGTGCCAGCAGCGTAGTGCCCCCGGGACAGGGATCCCATATTGCGGAAAAACTGTTTTTT; CDR3aa: CASSVVPPGQGSHIAEKLFF
d_gene: TRBD2; abundance: -; j_gene: TRBJ2-7; v_gene: TRBV5-4; CDR3nt: TGTGCCAGCAGCTTGGCCTCTGCGGGAGGGAACTACGAGCAGTACTTC; CDR3aa: CASSLASAGGNYEQYF
d_gene: -; abundance: -; j_gene: TRBJ2-7; v_gene: TRBV10-1; CDR3nt: TGCGCCAGCAGTGCGCTAAGGAGCCACGAGCAGTACTTC; CDR3aa: CASSALRSHEQYF
d_gene: TRBD1; abundance: -; j_gene: TRBJ1-1; v_gene: TRBV11-1; CDR3nt: TGTGCCAGCAGCCCGGGACAGGGTTCGGAAGCTTTCTTT; CDR3aa: CASSPGQGSEAFF
d_gene: TRBD1; abundance: once; j_gene: TRBJ2-7; v_gene: TRBV5-8; CDR3nt: TGTGCCAGCAGCCCGGGACAGGGGGCGTACGAGCAGTACTTC; CDR3aa: CASSPGQGAYEQYF
d_gene: TRBD2; abundance: once; j_gene: TRBJ2-7; v_gene: TRBV7-2; CDR3nt: TGTGCCAGCAGCCAAATCGGGGGGAACTACGAGCAGTACTTC; CDR3aa: CASSQIGGNYEQYF
d_gene: -; abundance: -; j_gene: TRBJ2-1; v_gene: TRBV5-4; CDR3nt: TGTGCCAGCAGCTTGTCCGCACTAGGGAGCTCCTACAATGAGCAGTTCTTC; CDR3aa: CASSLSALGSSYNEQFF
d_gene: -; abundance: -; j_gene: TRBJ1-1; v_gene: TRBV5-6; CDR3nt: TGTGCCAGCAGCATACAGGAGGAAGCTTTCTTT; CDR3aa: CASSIQEEAFF
d_gene: -; abundance: -; j_gene: TRBJ1-1; v_gene: TRBV28; CDR3nt: TGTGCCAGCAGTTTTGCGGGGGGCGCAGGACCTGAAGCTTTCTTT; CDR3aa: CASSFAGGAGPEAFF
d_gene: -; abundance: -; j_gene: TRBJ2-1; v_gene: TRBV7-2; CDR3nt: TGTGCCAGCAGCTTAAGTTCGCGTTCCTACAATGAGCAGTTCTTC; CDR3aa: CASSLSSRSYNEQFF
d_gene: -; abundance: -; j_gene: TRBJ2-7; v_gene: TRBV4-3; CDR3nt: TGCGCCAGCAGCCAAGCTATCGTACCCGGGAACTACGAGCAGTACTTC; CDR3aa: CASSQAIVPGNYEQYF
d_gene: TRBD1; abundance: -; j_gene: TRBJ1-1; v_gene: TRBV6-6; CDR3nt: TGTGCCAGCAGTTACAGGGGGCGCACTGAAGCTTTCTTT; CDR3aa: CASSYRGRTEAFF
d_gene: -; abundance: -; j_gene: TRBJ1-1; v_gene: TRBV19; CDR3nt: TGTGCCAGTAATGGACAGCCGAACACTGAAGCTTTCTTT; CDR3aa: CASNGQPNTEAFF
d_gene: -; abundance: few; j_gene: TRBJ2-5; v_gene: TRBV4-1; CDR3nt: TGCGCCAGCAGCCAAGAAAGGACAGTTGGACGAGAGACCCAGTACTTC; CDR3aa: CASSQERTVGRETQYF
d_gene: TRBD1; abundance: once; j_gene: TRBJ1-1; v_gene: TRBV10-1; CDR3nt: TGCGCCAGCGGTCGGGACAGGGGGGTGAACACTGAAGCTTTCTTT; CDR3aa: CASGRDRGVNTEAFF
d_gene: TRBD2; abundance: few; j_gene: TRBJ2-7; v_gene: TRBV2; CDR3nt: TGTGCCAGCAGGAATCCCCGTACTAGCGACGAGCAGTACTTC; CDR3aa: CASRNPRTSDEQYF
d_gene: -; abundance: -; j_gene: TRBJ1-1; v_gene: TRBV7-2; CDR3nt: TGTGCCAGCAGCTTAGACCGGCTAGTGGCTTTCTTT; CDR3aa: CASSLDRLVAFF